This T cell receptor beta chain comes out of a study of OX40 agonist ivuxolimab in advanced cancers. Study overall: In this cohort, patients received ivuxolimab, an agonistic anti-OX40 (CD134) antibody.

The CDR3 spans 15 residues. Germline loops: CDR1 SGHNT, CDR2 YYREEE (reference sequence). V lost 0 bases and J lost 7; bases outside the gene matches: 5. The protocol was immunoSEQ multiplex PCR, while the TCRdb copy is restricted to in-frame clones and leaves out a portion. The data hold tens of thousands of clones, with around 77% observed a single time. Concerning this clone: Its cognate antigen is unknown.

Broader study findings: In the 0.1 to 3.0 mg/kg range, CD4+ and CD8+ blood T cells had expanded clonally by week 6. Expansion of clones was among the lowest in partial responders at 0.1-3.0 mg/kg.

The TCR comes from an adult with an advanced solid tumor such as melanoma, head and neck, liver or kidney cancer. The sample was CD4+ or CD8+ T cells sorted from blood, taken in a trial of the OX40 agonist ivuxolimab. The chain joins TRBV5-4 to TRBJ1-4; 8 bases are shared with TRBD1. The CDR3 DNA reads TGTGCCAGCAGCTTGGCGGCAGGGGGCAGTGAAAAACTGTTTTTT. It encodes CASSLAAGGSEKLFF.